The rows below give T cell receptor beta chains drawn from one sample of a study of blood T cell repertoires in COVID-19. Some clones are missing from TCRdb's copy, which holds only in-frame ones; the method was immunoSEQ multiplex PCR. The table includes about 250,000 clones, 88% detected once. The material sequenced was PBMCs or T cells enriched from blood (not recorded which). Receptors were obtained from a woman between 45 and 65 years old who had recovered from COVID-19. Both conserved end residues are part of each CDR3.

cdr3_length,j_call,v_call,cdr3_aa
15,TRBJ2-5,TRBV28,CASTTLLAGRETQYF
13,TRBJ1-3,TRBV30,CASGGQAGNTIYF
13,TRBJ1-4,TRBV2,CASRPRPNEKLFF
13,TRBJ2-7,TRBV30,CAWSRGDSYEQYF
20,TRBJ1-1,TRBV28,CASNSLTWTGGDFGDTEAFF
15,TRBJ2-1,TRBV9,CASSVYSGLRDEQFF
15,TRBJ1-2,TRBV3-1/TRBV3-2,CASSPAGNEGYGYTF
14,TRBJ2-7,TRBV11-3,CASSSDRGGSEQYF
13,TRBJ1-4,TRBV20-1,CSASVQGGEKLFF
13,TRBJ2-1,TRBV2,CASSGLGIDEQFF
14,TRBJ1-2,TRBV6-5,CASGDRMANYGYTF
13,TRBJ1-4,TRBV6-5,CASMQGQNEKLFF
15,TRBJ2-7,TRBV6-1,CASSESPAGGYEQYF
13,TRBJ1-2,TRBV7-3,CASSPGEKYGYTF
19,TRBJ1-3,TRBV15,CATSRARDRVMVSGNTIYF
13,TRBJ2-7,TRBV30,CAWGAGGAYEQYF
23,TRBJ2-2,TRBV14,CASRQCKGFALGGKGTNTGELFF
15,TRBJ2-2,TRBV4-1,CASSQVPGVAGELFF
15,TRBJ2-2,TRBV24-1,CATSDSTHYTGELFF
16,TRBJ1-6,TRBV28,CASRTGTGTGGSPLHF
15,TRBJ1-1,TRBV6-2/TRBV6-3,CASSYSRGRNTEAFF
17,TRBJ1-4,TRBV15,CATSTSRDRADWEKLFF
17,TRBJ2-5,TRBV7-8,CASSLGVQVGAGETQYF
16,TRBJ1-5,TRBV15,CATSRGGTGVYQPQHF
17,TRBJ1-1,TRBV28,CASTNGGQGGRNTEAFF
15,TRBJ1-5,TRBV24-1,CATSDPQGGIQPQHF
14,TRBJ1-1,TRBV10-3,CAISVLDRDTEAFF
13,TRBJ1-2,TRBV5-4,CASSLAGSGGYTF
14,TRBJ2-2,TRBV24-1,CATSDNRNTGELFF
14,TRBJ1-1,TRBV19,CASSMVLAGTEAFF
17,TRBJ2-5,TRBV6-2/TRBV6-3,CASSYSRTGEFQETQYF
14,TRBJ1-6,TRBV28,CASRPPGQGSPLHF
15,TRBJ2-1,TRBV18,CASSPLGQNYNEQFF
15,TRBJ2-2,TRBV5-1,CASSLDRAGTGELFF
14,TRBJ1-2,TRBV5-1,CASSGRTGSDGYTF
14,TRBJ1-3,TRBV18,CASSTPAGGNTIYF
14,TRBJ2-5,TRBV7-9,CASSLGTSGETQYF
13,TRBJ2-1,TRBV10-3,CAISRDINNEQFF
12,TRBJ1-5,TRBV18,CASSPPDQPQHF
16,TRBJ1-1,TRBV5-5,CASSLGPGILGTEAFF
11,TRBJ2-3,TRBV2,CASTYPDTQYF
17,TRBJ2-1,TRBV18,CASSPRTSGPSYNEQFF
16,TRBJ1-4,TRBV7-2,CASSLQGGLVGEKLFF
12,TRBJ1-2,TRBV19,CAGHRVGYGYTF
16,TRBJ2-3,TRBV28,CASGPTTSGRTDTQYF
19,TRBJ2-1,TRBV6-2/TRBV6-3,CASSYPERRTGESYNEQFF
14,TRBJ1-5,TRBV28,CASSLSGSNQPQHF
15,TRBJ1-2,TRBV27,CASSFNAGTGSGYTF
16,TRBJ1-3,TRBV4-3,CASSQNLADSGNTIYF
12,TRBJ2-5,TRBV30,CAWIGIGKTQYF
13,TRBJ2-5,TRBV27,CASSVTGQETQYF
15,TRBJ2-3,TRBV11-2,CASSRTGTATDTQYF
12,TRBJ2-1,TRBV6-2/TRBV6-3,CASSYLRDEQFF
15,TRBJ2-2,TRBV2,CASSSSGSPTGELFF